This TCR beta chain was documented in a study of blood T cell repertoires in COVID-19 (dated by TCRdb to the early 2020s). Concerning the study at large: Collaborator samples came from the United States, Italy and Spain and covered acute and convalescent phases of COVID-19. The prospective study material was composed of cDNA or gDNA derived from T cells, B-cell-depleted T cells, or PBMCs. Deeply sampled blood TCRbeta repertoires from subjects exposed to, actively infected with, or recovered from COVID-19 were included in the dataset. The repertoires were released in a freely available public database meant as a resource for research on the immune response to SARS-CoV-2. Samples came from the ongoing ImmuneRACE study (first 160 participants) plus 1,254 subjects from 6 global collaborators. The sample metadata nearly always contained a de-identified subject ID, COVID-19 status, age in years and sex. Where available, HLA class I and class II types were taken from metadata supplied by the sample provider and were not determined by assay-based typing. Broader findings and caveats from the paper: The amount of clinical and demographic metadata varied by source and participant and was provided uncurated.

Concerning this clone itself: Its antigen remains undetermined. The sample holds no much larger clone one base away, and base qualities are not on file.

Taken from cysteine to phenylalanine, the CDR3 has 14 residues. Only the CDR3 portion is preserved as DNA: 42 bases, with reading frame beginning at the first base. The germline V gene provides CDR1 MNHEY and CDR2 SVGAGI. V is pared back by 3 bases and J by 4 bases, with 12 bases lying between the germline termini. At one collaborating source in Seattle, patients were enrolled during active infection and were followed longitudinally through the course of disease. Each collaborating institution followed its own protocols to collect whole blood in K2EDTA tubes. Collaborator samples were shipped for TCRbeta analysis as frozen whole blood, isolated PBMCs, or DNA extracted from either sample type. The immunoSEQ Assay, a bias-controlled multiplex PCR, was used to amplify TCRbeta CDR3 regions from genomic DNA. The study's processing was this. Within the assay, amplification of reference gene primers was used to estimate how many nucleated cells each sample contained. Sequence reads were collapsed and filtered to measure the absolute abundance of every unique TCRbeta CDR3 rearrangement. Productive Simpson clonality was computed per sample as the square root of Simpson's diversity index over productive rearrangements. As stored in TCRdb, this immuneACCESS dataset retains in-frame rearrangements with V and J assigned. A fraction of the clones does not appear; measured against another copy, unresolved V genes explain less than half of the discrepancy, and the remainder lacks a known reason. V, J and clone size are taken as reported in that table, and D and trimming were inferred from the DNA itself. Present in this sample are roughly 200,000 clones, around nine tenths of which were seen just once. Roughly a sixth of the sample goes to the ten largest clones.

This TCR derives from a man in his fifties with COVID-19, enrolled during active disease. Sequences were obtained from peripheral blood. Recombination connected TRBV6-5 to TRBJ1-1; 6 matching bases give a weak D call of TRBD1. The DNA is TGTGCCAGCAGTTATCTCCAGGGGAGCACTGAAGCTTTCTTT. Its amino acids are CASSYLQGSTEAFF.